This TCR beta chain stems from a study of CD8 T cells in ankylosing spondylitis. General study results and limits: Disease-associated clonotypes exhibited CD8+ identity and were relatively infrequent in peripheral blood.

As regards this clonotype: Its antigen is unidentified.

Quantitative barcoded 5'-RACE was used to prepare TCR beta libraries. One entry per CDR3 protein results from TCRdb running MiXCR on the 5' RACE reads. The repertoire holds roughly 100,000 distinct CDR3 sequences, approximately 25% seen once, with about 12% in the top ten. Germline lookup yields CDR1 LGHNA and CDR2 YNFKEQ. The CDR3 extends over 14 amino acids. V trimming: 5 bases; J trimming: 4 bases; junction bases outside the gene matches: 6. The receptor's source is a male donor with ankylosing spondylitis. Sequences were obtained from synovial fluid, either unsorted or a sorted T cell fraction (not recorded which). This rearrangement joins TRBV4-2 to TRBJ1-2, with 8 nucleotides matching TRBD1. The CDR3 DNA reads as TGTGCCAGCAGCTTTAGAACAGGGGGCTATGGCTACACCTTC. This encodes CASSFRTGGYGYTF.